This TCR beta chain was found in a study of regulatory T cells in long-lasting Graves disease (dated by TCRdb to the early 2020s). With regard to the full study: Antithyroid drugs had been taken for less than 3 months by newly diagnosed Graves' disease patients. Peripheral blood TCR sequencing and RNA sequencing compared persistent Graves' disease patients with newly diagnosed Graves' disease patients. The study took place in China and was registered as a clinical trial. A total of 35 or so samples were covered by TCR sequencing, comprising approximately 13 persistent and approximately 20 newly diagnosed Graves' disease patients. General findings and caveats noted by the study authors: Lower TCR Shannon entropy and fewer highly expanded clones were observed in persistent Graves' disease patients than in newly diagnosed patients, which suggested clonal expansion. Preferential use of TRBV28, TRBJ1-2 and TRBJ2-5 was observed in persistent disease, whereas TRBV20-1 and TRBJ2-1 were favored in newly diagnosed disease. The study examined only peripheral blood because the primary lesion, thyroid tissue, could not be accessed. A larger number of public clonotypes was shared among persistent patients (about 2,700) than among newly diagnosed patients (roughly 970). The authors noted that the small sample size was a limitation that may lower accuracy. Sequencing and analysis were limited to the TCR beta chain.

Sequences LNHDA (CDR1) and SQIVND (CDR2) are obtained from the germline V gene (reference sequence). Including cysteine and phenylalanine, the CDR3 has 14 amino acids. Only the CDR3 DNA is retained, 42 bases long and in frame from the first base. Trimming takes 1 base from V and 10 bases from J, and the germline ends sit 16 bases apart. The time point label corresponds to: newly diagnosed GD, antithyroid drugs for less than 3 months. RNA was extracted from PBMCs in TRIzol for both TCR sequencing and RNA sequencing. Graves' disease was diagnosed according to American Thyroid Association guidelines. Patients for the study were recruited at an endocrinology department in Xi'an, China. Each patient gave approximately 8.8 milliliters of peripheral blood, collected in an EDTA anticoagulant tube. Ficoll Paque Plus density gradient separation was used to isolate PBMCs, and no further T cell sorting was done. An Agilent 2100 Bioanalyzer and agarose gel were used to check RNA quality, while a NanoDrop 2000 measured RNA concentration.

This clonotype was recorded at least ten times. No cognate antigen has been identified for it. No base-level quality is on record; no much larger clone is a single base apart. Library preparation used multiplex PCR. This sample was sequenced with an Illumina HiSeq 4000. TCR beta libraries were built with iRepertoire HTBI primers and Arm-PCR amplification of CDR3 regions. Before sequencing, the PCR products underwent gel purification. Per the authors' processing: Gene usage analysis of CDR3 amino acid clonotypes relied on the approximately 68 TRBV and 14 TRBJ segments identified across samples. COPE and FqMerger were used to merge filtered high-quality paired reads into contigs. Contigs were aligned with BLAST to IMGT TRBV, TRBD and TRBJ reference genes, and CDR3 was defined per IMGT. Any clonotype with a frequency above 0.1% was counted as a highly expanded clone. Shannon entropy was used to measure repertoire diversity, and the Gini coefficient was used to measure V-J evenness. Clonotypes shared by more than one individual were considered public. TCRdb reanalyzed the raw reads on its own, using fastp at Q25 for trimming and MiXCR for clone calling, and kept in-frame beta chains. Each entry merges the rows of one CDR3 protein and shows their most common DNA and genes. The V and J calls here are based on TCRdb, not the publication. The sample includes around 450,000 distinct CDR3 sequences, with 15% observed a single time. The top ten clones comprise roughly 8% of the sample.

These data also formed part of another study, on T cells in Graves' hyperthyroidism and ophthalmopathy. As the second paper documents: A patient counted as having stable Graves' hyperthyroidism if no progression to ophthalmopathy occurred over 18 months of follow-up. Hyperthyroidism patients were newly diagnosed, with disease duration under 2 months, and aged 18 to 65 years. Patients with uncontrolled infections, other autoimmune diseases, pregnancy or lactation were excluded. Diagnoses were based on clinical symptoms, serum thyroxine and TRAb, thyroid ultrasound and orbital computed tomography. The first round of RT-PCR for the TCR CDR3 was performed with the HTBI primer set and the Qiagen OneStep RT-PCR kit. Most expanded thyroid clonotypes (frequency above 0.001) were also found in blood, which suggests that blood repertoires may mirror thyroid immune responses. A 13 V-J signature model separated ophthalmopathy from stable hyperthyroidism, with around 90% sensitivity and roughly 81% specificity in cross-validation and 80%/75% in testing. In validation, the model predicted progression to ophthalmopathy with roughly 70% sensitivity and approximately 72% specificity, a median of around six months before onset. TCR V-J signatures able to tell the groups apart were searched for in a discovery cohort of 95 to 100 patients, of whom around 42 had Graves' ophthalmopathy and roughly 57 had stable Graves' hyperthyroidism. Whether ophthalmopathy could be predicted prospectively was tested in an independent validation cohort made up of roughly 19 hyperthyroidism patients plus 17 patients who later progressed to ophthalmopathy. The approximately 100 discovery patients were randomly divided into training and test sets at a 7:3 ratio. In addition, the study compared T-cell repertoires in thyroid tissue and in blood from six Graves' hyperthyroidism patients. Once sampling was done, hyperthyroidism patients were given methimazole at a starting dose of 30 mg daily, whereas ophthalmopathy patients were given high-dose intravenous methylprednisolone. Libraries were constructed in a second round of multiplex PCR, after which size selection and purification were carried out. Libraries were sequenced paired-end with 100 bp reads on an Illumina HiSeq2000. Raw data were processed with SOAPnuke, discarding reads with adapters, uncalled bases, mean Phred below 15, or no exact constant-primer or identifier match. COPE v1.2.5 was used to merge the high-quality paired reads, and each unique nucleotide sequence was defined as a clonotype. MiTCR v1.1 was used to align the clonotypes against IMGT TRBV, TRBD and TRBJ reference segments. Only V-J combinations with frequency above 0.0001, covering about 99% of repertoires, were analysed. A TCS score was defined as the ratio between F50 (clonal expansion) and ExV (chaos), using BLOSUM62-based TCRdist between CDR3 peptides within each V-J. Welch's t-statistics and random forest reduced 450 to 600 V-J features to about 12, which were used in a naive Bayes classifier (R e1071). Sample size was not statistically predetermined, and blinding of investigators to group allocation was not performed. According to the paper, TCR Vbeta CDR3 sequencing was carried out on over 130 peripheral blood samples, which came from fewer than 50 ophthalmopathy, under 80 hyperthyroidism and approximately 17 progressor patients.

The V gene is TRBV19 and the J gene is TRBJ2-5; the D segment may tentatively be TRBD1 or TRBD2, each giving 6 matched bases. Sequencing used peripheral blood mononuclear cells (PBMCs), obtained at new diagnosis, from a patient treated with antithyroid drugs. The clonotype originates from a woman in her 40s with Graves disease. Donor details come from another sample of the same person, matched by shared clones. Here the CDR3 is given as CASSIAGDIGGQYF. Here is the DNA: TGTGCCAGTAGTATAGCAGGGGATATCGGGGGCCAGTACTTC. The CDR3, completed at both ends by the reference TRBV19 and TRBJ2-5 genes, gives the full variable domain DGGITQSPKYLFRKEGQNVTLSCEQNLNHDAMYWYRQDPGQGLRLIYYSQIVNDFQKGDIAEGYSVSREKKESFPLTVTSAQKNPTAFYLCASSIAGDIGGQYFGPGTRLLVL.